Below are 22 T cell receptor beta chains sequenced from a single sample in a study of CD8+CD57+ T cells in acquired aplastic anemia. Genomic DNA was employed as the template in profiling TCR beta VDJ and CDR3. TCRdb independently ran MiXCR on the reads; one entry per CDR3 protein. Altogether a few hundred thousand distinct CDR3 sequences are present, 61% being singletons, with the ten largest covering approximately 30%. Material for sequencing was sorted CD4+, CD8+, or CD8+CD57+ T cells (not recorded which) from PBMCs. All receptors come from a human donor in good health.

In DNA form, the CDR3 reads TGTGCCATCGGCTTACCTCCGGGACAGTCCTACGAGCAGTACTTC. This translates into CAIGLPPGQSYEQYF. This chain uses TRBV10-3 with TRBJ2-7, with 7 bases lining up with TRBD1. The germline V gene has CDR1 ENHRY and CDR2 SYGVKD. J gave up 1 base and V 8 bases, and 11 bases lay outside the gene matches. The CDR3 length is 15 residues.

The genes are TRBV11-2 and TRBJ1-2; tentative D call: TRBD1 (5 bases). This CDR3 spans 13 amino acids. Germline CDR1 and CDR2: SGHAT and FQNNGV. Trimming shortened V by 0 bases and J by 6 bases, and 8 bases separated the two germline ends. CDR3 bases: TGTGCCAGCAGCTTAGAAGGGGCTCATGGCTACACCTTC. Its protein product is CASSLEGAHGYTF.

A word on this clonotype: A read error is possible here, since a much larger clone lies one base away. The gene calls are TRBV2 and TRBJ2-7; D is perhaps TRBD1 (6 bases). CDR1 and CDR2 (germline): SNHLY, FYNNEI. Trimming cost V 8 bases and J 4 bases, with 24 bases left between them. The CDR3 extends over 16 amino acids. The CDR3 DNA reads TGTGCCAGCGGAACCATCGATCGGACAGAAGGTTACGAGCAGTACTTC. It codes for CASGTIDRTEGYEQYF.

This rearrangement joins TRBV2 to TRBJ2-1, with 9 nucleotides matching TRBD1. The V gene end was trimmed by 8 bases and the J gene end by 9 bases; junction bases not matched to a gene: 8. Germline V gene sequence: CDR1 SNHLY, CDR2 FYNNEI. This CDR3 is 13 amino acids long. CDR3 DNA sequence: TGTGCCAGCTCGGACAGGGGAGAGGGTGAGCAGTTCTTC. Translation gives CASSDRGEGEQFF.

The chain combines TRBV19 with TRBJ1-2, with 9 bases fitting TRBD1. V gave up 7 bases and J gave up 4 bases; unmatched junction bases: 13. The CDR3 is 16 residues long. Germline loops: CDR1 LNHDA, CDR2 SQIVND (reference sequence). CDR3 sequence (DNA): TGTGCCAGTACTCCAAAATCCGGGACAGGGACCTATGGCTACACCTTC. It codes for CASTPKSGTGTYGYTF.

The chain has TRBV7-3 and TRBJ1-6, with 12 bases fitting TRBD1. The germline CDR1 and CDR2 sequences are SGHTA and FQGTGA. The CDR3 totals 16 residues. V dropped 3 bases and J dropped 9; count of bases not matched to a gene: 6. This chain's CDR3 is CASSLTGTGGSSPLHF. For the CDR3, the DNA is TGTGCCAGCAGCTTGACTGGGACAGGGGGCAGTTCACCCCTCCACTTT. Variable domain in full (rest from reference TRBV7-3 and TRBJ1-6): GAGVSQTPSNKVTEKGKYVELRCDPISGHTALYWYRQSLGQGPEFLIYFQGTGAADDSGLPNDRFFAVRPEGSVSTLKIQRTERGDSAVYLCASSLTGTGGSSPLHFGNGTRLTVT.

At least ten counts were recorded for this clonotype. As DNA, the CDR3 is TGCGCCAGCAGCCAGGGGGGACTCTTGAACACTGAAGCTTTCTTT. Its translation: CASSQGGLLNTEAFF. This chain connects TRBV4-1 to TRBJ1-1; a weak D match, TRBD1 (5 bases). The CDR3 has 15 amino acids. Trimming stripped 3 bases from V and 0 bases from J, with 11 bases between. The germline CDR1 and CDR2 sequences are MGHRA and YSYEKL.

This sequence joins TRBV7-9 and TRBJ2-1, with a possible D match to TRBD2 (5 bases). CDR1 and CDR2 (germline): SEHNR, FQNEAQ (reference sequence). The CDR3 spans 18 residues. Trimming took 5 bases from V and 3 from J, leaving 23 bases between them. The CDR3 DNA follows: TGTGCCAGCAGCCTTACTCGCGGGTGGGCCTCAGACTACAATGAGCAGTTCTTC. Translating gives CASSLTRGWASDYNEQFF. Full variable domain (remainder filled in from reference TRBV7-9 and TRBJ2-1): DTGVSQNPRHKITKRGQNVTFRCDPISEHNRLYWYRQTLGQGPEFLTYFQNEAQLEKSRLLSDRFSAERPKGSFSTLEIQRTEQGDSAMYLCASSLTRGWASDYNEQFFGPGTRLTVL.

To note about this clonotype: A read error may explain this, as a much larger clone is one base away. J is TRBJ1-3 and V is TRBV20-1; 11 bases are a match to TRBD1. CDR3 length: 15 amino acids. Germline V gene sequence: CDR1 DFQATT, CDR2 SNEGSKA (reference sequence). CDR3 nucleotides: TGCAGTGCCACGGACAGGGGGCTCTCTGGAAACACCATACATTTT. This encodes CSATDRGLSGNTIHF.

This clonotype has ten or more counts. The chain carries TRBV14 and TRBJ1-2; possible D gene TRBD1, 6 bases. Germline V CDR1 and CDR2: SGHDN, FVKESK. The V gene lost 0 bases and the J gene lost 0 bases, with 14 bases spanning the gap. The CDR3 runs 17 residues. The CDR3 here is CASSQELPGAPNYGYTF. In DNA, the CDR3 is TGTGCCAGCAGCCAAGAACTTCCAGGGGCCCCTAACTATGGCTACACCTTC.

This clonotype was counted at least ten times. The rearrangement joins TRBV19 to TRBJ2-3, with D possibly TRBD2 on 5 matching bases. Germline CDR1 reads LNHDA; CDR2 reads SQIVND (reference sequence). The V end was cut by 5 bases, the J end by 1 base, with 16 bases between. The CDR3 covers 16 residues. The CDR3 DNA reads TGTGCCAGTAGTCTCGGAGAGGGTAGTGGCACAGATACGCAGTATTTT. Protein sequence: CASSLGEGSGTDTQYF.

This clonotype was detected once. The chain links TRBV10-1 to TRBJ2-5; no reliable D call. V was trimmed by 0 bases and J by 7 bases, leaving 15 bases between them. The CDR3 has 15 amino acids. Germline values: CDR1 WNHNN, CDR2 SYGVQD (reference sequence). CDR3 protein: CASSESPGPFGTQYF. CDR3 nucleotide sequence: TGCGCCAGCAGTGAGTCCCCGGGCCCTTTTGGGACCCAGTACTTC.

Ten or more counts support this clonotype. The chain joins TRBV6-2 or TRBV6-3 to TRBJ2-5; no firm D call. V lost 2 bases and J 7 bases, leaving 5 bases between the germline ends. This CDR3 region has 11 residues. Looked up from germline, CDR1 is MNHEY and CDR2 is SVGEGT. The CDR3 DNA is TGTGCCAGCAGTTACGGCGGGACCCAGTACTTC. Translating gives CASSYGGTQYF.

The V gene is TRBV7-6, the J gene TRBJ2-7; D is unclear. There are 15 residues in the CDR3. Germline CDR1 reads SGHVS; CDR2 reads FNYEAQ. Trimming took 5 bases from V and 0 from J, leaving 14 bases between them. The CDR3 nucleotides read TGTGCCAGCAGCACCCTACCCTCAGGCTCCTACGAGCAGTACTTC. Translated, it gives CASSTLPSGSYEQYF.

This clonotype was observed once. The rearrangement links TRBV2 to TRBJ2-5, with 7 positions matching TRBD1. The CDR3 is made up of 12 amino acids. V lost 5 bases and J lost 5; bases outside the gene matches: 2. Germline values: CDR1 SNHLY, CDR2 FYNNEI. In DNA form, the CDR3 reads TGTGCCAGCAGTAAGGACAGGGAGACCCAGTACTTC. Its protein product is CASSKDRETQYF. The whole variable domain, remainder taken from reference TRBV2 and TRBJ2-5, is EPEVTQTPSHQVTQMGQEVILRCVPISNHLYFYWYRQILGQKVEFLVSFYNNEISEKSEIFDDQFSVERPDGSNFTLKIRSTKLEDSAMYFCASSKDRETQYFGPGTRLLVL.

This chain uses TRBV24-1 with TRBJ2-3; D is perhaps TRBD1 (6 bases). The CDR3 sequence is 14 residues long. The germline V gene has CDR1 KGHDR and CDR2 SFDVKD. The V end was cut by 3 bases, the J end by 4 bases, with 10 bases between. The CDR3 spells CATSDPYRADTQYF. CDR3 coding DNA: TGTGCCACCAGTGATCCTTACAGGGCAGATACGCAGTATTTT.

Regarding this clonotype: As the CDR3 is not closed by the conserved phenylalanine or tryptophan, this likely results from a read error. The DNA is omitted, as the CDR3 cannot be located on it reliably, and the CDR3 follows TCRdb's listing. This sequence joins TRBV9 and TRBJ2-3. From germline, CDR1 is SGDLS and CDR2 YYNGEE. The CDR3 spans 8 residues, counting both ends. CDR3: CASSVGIG.

The V call is TRBV19, the J call TRBJ2-7; D may match TRBD1 or TRBD2 (5 bases each). Germline V gene sequence: CDR1 LNHDA, CDR2 SQIVND (reference sequence). The CDR3 totals 14 residues. V lost 7 bases and J 3 bases, leaving 16 bases between the germline ends. CDR3 sequence: CASTPGTANYEQYF. CDR3 bases: TGTGCCAGTACCCCCGGGACCGCTAACTACGAGCAGTACTTC.

The chain employs TRBV24-1 and TRBJ2-5; 7 bases match TRBD1. CDR1 KGHDR and CDR2 SFDVKD come from the germline V gene. CDR3 length equals 15 residues. The trim removed 2 bases at V and 0 bases at J, leaving 2 bases unmatched. CDR3 residues: CATSDWDSNQETQYF. For the CDR3, the DNA is TGTGCCACCAGTGATTGGGACAGCAACCAAGAGACCCAGTACTTC.

This clonotype was counted a few times. The J gene is TRBJ2-3, the V gene TRBV19; 12 nucleotides match TRBD2. With 4 bases clipped from V and 0 bases from J, the junction kept 11 bases outside the gene matches. CDR3 length: 19 amino acids. Germline CDR1 is LNHDA and CDR2 is SQIVND (reference sequence). DNA of the CDR3: TGTGCCAGTAGTACTCGGACTAGCGGGACTCACACTAGCACAGATACGCAGTATTTT. Protein product: CASSTRTSGTHTSTDTQYF.

This clonotype showed up many times. V usage is TRBV7-3 and J usage is TRBJ2-3; perhaps TRBD2 as D (6 bases). Trimming took 4 bases from V and 0 from J, leaving 14 bases between them. Germline CDR1 is SGHTA and CDR2 is FQGTGA. CDR3 length: 16 amino acids. CDR3 bases: TGTGCCAGCAGCTCCCACGAACTAGCCAGCACAGATACGCAGTATTTT. It codes for CASSSHELASTDTQYF. The complete variable domain, with remaining parts taken from reference TRBV7-3 and TRBJ2-3, reads GAGVSQTPSNKVTEKGKYVELRCDPISGHTALYWYRQSLGQGPEFLIYFQGTGAADDSGLPNDRFFAVRPEGSVSTLKIQRTERGDSAVYLCASSSHELASTDTQYFGPGTRLTVL.

This clonotype was detected once. The chain is built from TRBV19 and TRBJ1-6; D remains unclear. Germline-derived CDR1 and CDR2 are LNHDA and SQIVND (reference sequence). This CDR3 contains 15 residues. V shed 1 base and J shed 7 bases, with 11 bases lying between them. The CDR3 loop is CASSIGNRENSPLHF. The CDR3 nucleotides are TGTGCCAGTAGTATAGGAAACAGAGAAAATTCACCCCTCCACTTT.